A single sample gave rise to the 4 T cell receptor beta chains below, sequenced in a study of T cell repertoires in aging, cancer and after chemotherapy. The template was genomic DNA from peripheral blood, not RNA. TRB rearrangements spanning V, D and J were amplified using mixed TRB-A/B primers. One entry per CDR3 protein, called by TCRdb with MiXCR from the multiplex PCR reads. Here the sample spans roughly 2,300 distinct CDR3 sequences, roughly 31% being singletons. The sample taken for sequencing was blood. These receptors were collected from a human donor with a solid tumor.

The chain joins TRBV20-1 to TRBJ2-7, with 8 bases aligning to TRBD2. CDR1 and CDR2 (germline): DFQATT, SNEGSKA (reference sequence). V lost 6 bases and J lost 6; bases outside the gene matches: 13. CDR3 length: 14 amino acids. The CDR3, as DNA: TGCAGTGCCAAGAGGCACGGGGGGGCCCGCGAGCAGTACTTC. Its translation is CSAKRHGGAREQYF.

This clonotype has only a few counts. The chain employs TRBV6-5 and TRBJ1-2; no definite D call. The length of the CDR3 is 13 residues. With 5 bases removed from V and 4 bases from J, the gap between germline ends came to 11 bases. In germline, CDR1 is MNHEY, CDR2 SVGAGI. CDR3 bases: TGTGCCAGCAGTACATCGGGGTCCTATGGCTACACCTTC. As protein: CASSTSGSYGYTF.

V and J are TRBV7-9 and TRBJ1-3; no reliable D call. The length of the CDR3 is 13 residues. The V and J ends lost 5 bases and 4 bases respectively, with 9 bases between them. In germline, CDR1 is SEHNR, CDR2 FQNEAQ (reference sequence). The CDR3 is CASSATYGNTIYF. The DNA of the CDR3 is TGTGCCAGCAGCGCGACGTACGGAAACACCATATATTTT. The full variable domain, its missing parts supplied by reference TRBV7-9 and TRBJ1-3, is DTGVSQNPRHKITKRGQNVTFRCDPISEHNRLYWYRQTLGQGPEFLTYFQNEAQLEKSRLLSDRFSAERPKGSFSTLEIQRTEQGDSAMYLCASSATYGNTIYFGEGSWLTVV.

Notes on this clonotype: A single base separates this from a much larger clone, so it may be a read error. V and J are TRBV5-6 and TRBJ2-1, with TRBD1 matching over 8 bases. CDR1 is SGHDT and CDR2 is YYEEEE in the germline V gene. The CDR3 has 15 residues. The CDR3 loop is CASSLVGQGNNKQFF. The CDR3 DNA follows: TGTGCCAGCAGCTTGGTCGGACAGGGAAACAATAAGCAGTTCTTC.